This TCR beta chain was identified in a study of CD8+CD57+ T cells in acquired aplastic anemia. At the level of the study: Sorted cells (CD4+ and CD8+) yielded DNA amounts that averaged about 2.9 ug. General study points: The study identified almost 30 CD8+ CDR3 sequences shared by patients and controls. CD8+ Simpson's diversity showed no significant patient-control difference.

According to the study, genomic DNA was the template for TCR beta VDJ and CDR3 profiling. TCRdb independently ran MiXCR on the reads; one entry per CDR3 protein. The sample includes some 160,000 distinct CDR3 sequences, less than 50% seen only once; the top ten take about 31%. Individuals selected for sequencing had exhibited CD8+CD57+ cell expansion on flow cytometry. The study sampled blood from patients who had received no therapy. Concerning this clonotype itself: Its antigen is unidentified.

The material sequenced was sorted CD4+, CD8+, or CD8+CD57+ T cells (not recorded which) from PBMCs. The sequence came from a human donor with aplastic anemia.

DNA for the CDR3: TGTGCTAGTGAAGCGGGAGGGCGGTTTTCTAGGTCCTACAATGAGCAGTTCTTC. Translated: CASEAGGRFSRSYNEQFF. The chain uses TRBV12-5 and TRBJ2-1; the match to TRBD2 covers 10 bases. The CDR3 runs to 18 residues. CDR1 and CDR2 from the germline V gene are LGHNT and FRNRAP. The J segment lost 1 base and the V segment lost 7 bases, leaving 13 bases of the junction unmatched. The variable domain in full, with the rest retrieved from reference TRBV12-5 and TRBJ2-1, is DARVTQTPRHKVTEMGQEVTMRCQPILGHNTVFWYRQTMMQGLELLAYFRNRAPLDDSGMPKDRFSAEMPDATLATLKIQPSEPRDSAVYFCASEAGGRFSRSYNEQFFGPGTRLTVL.